This section outlines one TCR beta chain sequence together with its context. The antigen it binds to is not known. Base qualities are not recorded, but no much larger clone differs from it by a single base. This specimen comes from a study of T-cell reconstitution after alpha-beta-depleted transplantation in children (dated by TCRdb to about 2016). Some background on the complete study: T-cell immune reconstitution after TCRalphabeta/CD19-depleted allogeneic hematopoietic cell transplantation in children was quantitatively tracked in the study by means of TCR repertoire profiling. Findings and caveats that apply to the study as a whole: Over subsequent months, a decline in hyperexpanded clone frequencies was noted, and after one year, T-cell counts and TCRbeta diversity were mostly ascribed to newly produced T cells. The high TCRbeta diversity at day 60 in some patients was ascribed to recipient T cells and intrathymic progenitors that had survived conditioning. About two months after transplant, the apparently early recovery of alphabetaT-cell counts reportedly depended on just several hundred clones that had expanded rapidly and came from non-depleted graft cells.

The library came from PCR. Sequencing relied on an Illumina HiSeq 2500. TCR library preparation used molecular barcoding, with unique molecular identifiers applied to normalize quantification of the TCRbeta repertoire. Through fastp at Q25 and MiXCR, TCRdb rebuilt clones from the public reads, retaining in-frame beta chains. Under each unique CDR3 protein, matching rows form one entry showing the most common genes and DNA. A total of around 100,000 distinct CDR3 sequences appear in this sample, over 9% of them only once. About 34% of the sample is held by the ten biggest clonotypes. Via the germline V gene, CDR1 is SGHRS and CDR2 YFSETQ. The CDR3 runs 14 residues from the cysteine to the phenylalanine. Kept here is only the CDR3 DNA, which spans 42 bases and is read in frame from base 1. V and J lose 2 bases and 5 bases, and a span of 12 bases separates them. The sample's treatment or condition label, decoded: allogeneic hematopoietic cell transplantation with graft depleted of TCRalphabeta T cells and CD19 B cells. TCRalphabeta/CD19-depleted allogeneic hematopoietic cell grafts were given to the transplant recipients, all of whom were children.

The rearranged segments are TRBV5-1 and TRBJ2-3; the D gene cannot be resolved reliably. The receptor's source is a boy aged 2 to 10 with acute lymphoblastic leukemia, due to receive a stem cell transplant. Sequenced material: PBMCs, taken before TCRalphabeta/CD19-depleted stem cell transplant. The DNA sequence follows: TGCGCCAGCAGCTTTTCTGCTTTGAAAGATACGCAGTATTTT. The encoded protein is CASSFSALKDTQYF.